This T cell receptor beta chain was sequenced in a study of breast tumors, draining lymph nodes, adjacent tissues (dated by TCRdb to between 2015 and 2016). Study-level background: Breast cancer patients provided tumor, adjacent nontumor tissue and axillary lymph nodes, and the study compared the TCR beta repertoires across these three sources. In human breast cancer, the study set out to assess how tumor, surrounding tissue and draining lymph node repertoires relate to one another and whether T cells might be exchanged between them. The paper as a whole reports these results and caveats: The conclusion that tumor T cells originate in lymph nodes was framed as consistent with a hypothesis rather than directly demonstrated. Tumors showed preferential V and J gene usage, and their T-cell repertoire diversity fell below that of lymph nodes yet above that of nontumor tissue. Tumor and nontumor tissue repertoires were found to be significantly more similar in luminal-like than in basal-like breast cancer. The data were considered consistent with the idea that most tumor T cells come from the lymph node and then expand in tumor tissue.

Lymph node samples came from the axillary draining lymph nodes of breast cancer patients. Instrument used: Illumina HiSeq 2000. TCR beta chain libraries were generated through multiplex PCR amplification. The amplified TCR beta chain products were analyzed by high-throughput sequencing. TCRdb handled the public reads itself, with Q25 trimming in fastp and clone calling in MiXCR, and kept productive beta chains. When rows share a CDR3 protein, they turn into one entry using the most common DNA and genes. This sample has 150,000 or so distinct CDR3 sequences in its table, and roughly a third of those were observed once. Clones ranked in the top ten supply 3% to 4.5% of the sample. From the cysteine up to the phenylalanine, the CDR3 has a length of 13 residues. Solely the CDR3 DNA is kept, with 39 bases framed from the first base. The junction shows trimming of 8 bases on V and 5 bases on J, plus 12 bases between the germline ends. CDR1 and CDR2 were assigned from the germline V gene as MDHEN and SYDVKM.

Turning to this clonotype: Its specific antigen is unknown. Qualities for individual bases were not recorded, and no much larger clone is one base off.

In this chain, TRBV28 is recombined with TRBJ2-2; the D segment is perhaps TRBD1 or TRBD2, each sharing 5 matched bases. Sequenced sample: axillary lymph node tissue. The TCR originated in a female donor with breast cancer. Some clones in this sample may be carry-over from other donors' samples. The sequenced DNA: TGTGCCAGCCGGGGCTTCCTGACCGGGGAGCTGTTTTTT. Translated, this gives CASRGFLTGELFF.